Described below is a single T cell receptor (beta chain) sequence and its context. The antigen remains unidentified. Documented treatment: roughly 10-day PBMC culture with coronavirus spike peptide pools or control peptides (ViraFEST assay). This entry belongs to a study of vaccination and CD4 T cells after COVID-19. Scientists ran DNA taken from cultured CD4+ T cells through the Oncomine TCR Beta short-read assay for sequencing. From the PCR reads, TCRdb called clonotypes with MiXCR, one entry per CDR3 protein. The table lists about 18,000 distinct CDR3 sequences, around 50% of them singletons, with approximately 13% in the top ten. The TCR originated in a human donor who had recovered from COVID-19. The material sequenced was CD4+ T cells from blood, cultured in vitro.

The CDR3: CSASPRWPEEETQYF. The CDR3 DNA reads as TGCAGTGCTAGTCCCCGTTGGCCGGAAGAAGAGACCCAGTACTTC. The chain uses TRBV20-1 and TRBJ2-5; no reliable D call. Germline V gives CDR1 DFQATT, CDR2 SNEGSKA (reference sequence). CDR3 length: 15 amino acids. The V end was cut by 3 bases, the J end by 3 bases, with 17 bases between.